The TCR beta chain under discussion was sequenced for a study of blood T cell repertoires in COVID-19. The authors' processing: Researchers report that nucleated cell counts were estimated from reference gene primer amplification. The repertoire was sequenced with immunoSEQ multiplex PCR; TCRdb's copy has only in-frame clones and lacks some. V and J calls and clone size come straight from that table; D and trimming were deduced from the DNA. The table shows 140,000 to 150,000 clones, with just under 85% occurring only once. The V gene end was trimmed by 5 bases and the J gene end by 6 bases; junction bases not matched to a gene: 7. The CDR3 extends over 13 amino acids. Per the germline V gene, CDR1 is GTSNPN and CDR2 is SVGIG (reference sequence).

The sequenced sample was peripheral blood. This receptor was obtained from a woman aged 40 to 49 with active or convalescent COVID-19. This chain joins TRBV30 and TRBJ1-1, with 9 nucleotides matching TRBD1. The DNA of the CDR3 is TGTGCCTGGCACTCGGGACAGGGAGCTGAAGCTTTCTTT. The encoded protein is CAWHSGQGAEAFF.